Following are 4 T cell receptor beta chains from one sample sequenced in a study of beta chain features in type 1 diabetes (dated by TCRdb to 2016 to 2019). Libraries were built with the immunoSEQ multiplex PCR assay. The entire amount of isolated RNA was reverse transcribed using the High Capacity cDNA Reverse Transcription Kit, so the sequenced TCRB transcripts were expressed ones. This is the immuneACCESS table as TCRdb keeps it, with only in-frame sequences that have V and J called. A part of the clones is gone; compared with another copy, unresolved V genes explain less than half, and the rest is unexplained. The sample profile shows some 160,000 clones; 7% to 10% of them were found once. The top ten clones comprise over 2% of the sample. The sequenced sample consisted of central memory CD4+ T cells from blood. The receptors here all came from a woman aged 18-29 years in good health.

This clone has only a few counts. This chain uses TRBV11-2 with TRBJ2-7, with 11 bases aligning to TRBD2. Trimming removed 2 bases from V and 0 bases from J; junction bases left unmatched: 6. This CDR3 spans 17 amino acids. Germline values: CDR1 SGHAT, CDR2 FQNNGV. The CDR3 DNA is TGTGCCAGCAGCTTATCCAAACTAGCGGGGGACTCCTACGAGCAGTACTTC. Protein sequence: CASSLSKLAGDSYEQYF.

This clone was seen a handful of times. This sequence joins TRBV12-5 and TRBJ2-1; 13 bases are a match to TRBD2. V dropped 5 bases and J dropped 2; count of bases not matched to a gene: 3. This CDR3 has 16 residues. CDR1 and CDR2 from the germline V gene are LGHNT and FRNRAP. The CDR3 here is CASGLGTSGTYNEQFF. CDR3 DNA sequence: TGTGCTAGTGGTCTCGGGACTAGCGGGACCTACAATGAGCAGTTCTTC.

The V and J genes are TRBV7-2 and TRBJ1-6; D not resolved. CDR1 is SGHTA and CDR2 is FQGNSA in the germline V gene. Trimming took off 5 bases at V and 7 bases at J, with 15 bases between the two ends. The length of the CDR3 is 15 residues. The chain's CDR3 is CASSRTREANSPLHF. CDR3 sequence (DNA): TGTGCCAGCAGCCGAACTAGGGAGGCCAATTCACCCCTCCACTTT.

This chain joins TRBV20-1 and TRBJ2-7; D possibly corresponds to TRBD2 (5 bases). Germline V gives CDR1 DFQATT, CDR2 SNEGSKA (reference sequence). The CDR3 consists of 11 residues. V lost 7 bases, J lost 3 bases, and 10 bases lay in between. The CDR3 region is CSVRTSYEQYF. In DNA, the CDR3 is TGCAGTGTACGAACTAGCTACGAGCAGTACTTC.